This T cell receptor (beta chain) originates from a study of blood T cell repertoires in COVID-19. The V gene lost 1 base and the J gene lost 1 base, with 10 bases spanning the gap. Germline loops: CDR1 SGHVS, CDR2 FQNEAQ. The CDR3 runs 15 residues. Clones were read by immunoSEQ multiplex PCR, and TCRdb kept only the in-frame ones, dropping some. The sample holds more than 150,000 clones, around 86% seen once. The receptor was isolated from a man between 65 and 80 years old who had recovered from COVID-19. The V call is TRBV7-8, the J call TRBJ1-1; weak D call: TRBD1 (5 bases). The sequenced sample was peripheral blood. In DNA, the CDR3 is TGTGCCAGCAGCTTAGAGGGGAACCCGAACACTGAAGCTTTCTTT. This encodes CASSLEGNPNTEAFF.